This TCR beta chain was identified during a study of HIV-infected patients and healthy controls. The CDR3 contains 13 residues. With 2 bases removed from V and 5 bases from J, the gap between germline ends came to 12 bases. CDR1 is SQVTM and CDR2 is ANQGSEA in the germline V gene. No cell fractionation was done, so the repertoire covers all unsorted peripheral blood T cells. Reverse transcription used roughly 450 ng RNA and constant-region primers for alpha and beta. Using multiplexing indices, alpha and beta chain libraries were generated apart by chain-specific third strand synthesis. Each CDR3 protein gets one entry after TCRdb re-called the 5' RACE reads with MiXCR. The sample gives 6,000 to 8,000 distinct CDR3 sequences, roughly 11% of which show up once; 27% is in the top ten. This clonotype occurred a few times.

The specimen was blood, collected before antiretroviral therapy. The chain recombines TRBV29-1 with TRBJ1-2; D not certain. The origin of this receptor is an adult with HIV infection. For the CDR3, the DNA is TGCAGCGTTGAAACGTCGTCGGTGTATGGCTACACCTTC. Protein product: CSVETSSVYGYTF.